What follows is one T cell receptor beta chain and its context. A much larger clone differs from this one at a single base, so this may be a read error. These data are taken from a study of T cells in Graves' hyperthyroidism and ophthalmopathy. Germline CDR1 reads MGHRA; CDR2 reads YSYEKL. Losses at the gene ends were 1 base for V and 11 bases for J; bases not matched to a gene: 18. CDR3 size: 17 residues. Researchers took RNA transcripts and amplified the TCR beta CDR3 regions from them. Using the HTBI primer set, a first-round RT-PCR was run on the TCR CDR3. TCRdb independently ran MiXCR on the multiplex PCR reads; one entry per CDR3 protein. The top ten hold roughly 5.7% of the sample, which has about 580,000 distinct CDR3 sequences, roughly 14% seen once.

The rearrangement uses TRBV4-1 and TRBJ2-3, with 7 nucleotides matching TRBD2. The TCR was taken from a woman in her twenties or thirties with Graves' hyperthyroidism that later progressed to Graves' ophthalmopathy. Material: blood. CDR3 in DNA: TGCGCCAGCAGCCAAGTCCTGCGGGAGAGGCACCTCAAAAGGCAGTATTTT. It encodes CASSQVLRERHLKRQYF.